This is a list of T cell receptor beta chains from one sample in a study of Ad26.COV2.S vaccination and SARS-CoV-2 variants. Here immunoSEQ multiplex PCR was the method, and the copy in TCRdb shows in-frame clones only, minus some. The table records some 480,000 clones, 70% to 90% of them present only once. Material: peripheral blood, obtained in a trial of Ad26.COV2.S vaccine versus placebo. These TCRs come from a person between 18 and 60 years old who received the Ad26.COV2.S COVID-19 vaccine or a placebo. The CDR3 runs from the conserved cysteine through the conserved F or W. Each record gives: D gene, J gene, clone size, V gene, CDR3 DNA, CDR3 protein. The D gene is left open where the match is weak. Not all rows give a size; the values are once, few, many and, for expanded clones, a class.

D gene: TRBD1
J gene: TRBJ1-4
clone size: .
V gene: TRBV7-8
CDR3 DNA: TGTGCCAGCAGCACGACCCGGGACAGGGGGCGAGGAAAACTGTTTTTT
CDR3 protein: CASSTTRDRGRGKLFF

D gene: .
J gene: TRBJ2-2
clone size: .
V gene: TRBV30
CDR3 DNA: TGTGCCTGGAGTAACCCAGGAGGCACCGGGGAGCTGTTTTTT
CDR3 protein: CAWSNPGGTGELFF

D gene: TRBD1
J gene: TRBJ1-5
clone size: .
V gene: TRBV27
CDR3 DNA: TGTGCCAGCAGTTTAGGGACAGGAGGGGATCAGCCCCAGCATTTT
CDR3 protein: CASSLGTGGDQPQHF

D gene: .
J gene: TRBJ1-2
clone size: .
V gene: TRBV4-1
CDR3 DNA: TGCGCCAGCAGCCAACCGGCCGGAGGGGCAGACTATGGCTACACCTTC
CDR3 protein: CASSQPAGGADYGYTF

D gene: .
J gene: TRBJ2-2
clone size: once
V gene: TRBV5-1
CDR3 DNA: TGCGCCAGCAGCTTGGAAGGGACCGGGGAGCTGTTTTTT
CDR3 protein: CASSLEGTGELFF

D gene: TRBD2
J gene: TRBJ2-1
clone size: .
V gene: TRBV30
CDR3 DNA: TGTGCCTGGAGTGTATGGCGGGAGAGGGTTAGAAATGAGCAGTTCTTC
CDR3 protein: CAWSVWRERVRNEQFF

D gene: .
J gene: TRBJ2-2
clone size: .
V gene: TRBV7-2
CDR3 DNA: TGTGCCAGCAGCTTAAGGGCGGGAAGTTCGGGGGAGCTGTTTTTT
CDR3 protein: CASSLRAGSSGELFF

D gene: .
J gene: TRBJ2-1
clone size: .
V gene: TRBV19
CDR3 DNA: TGTGCCAGTTCGGTGTTCTCCCCCTACAATGAGCAGTTCTTC
CDR3 protein: CASSVFSPYNEQFF

D gene: .
J gene: TRBJ1-1
clone size: .
V gene: TRBV7-3
CDR3 DNA: TGTGCCAGCAGCGGTAAAGGGGCGAGAACTGAAGCTTTCTTT
CDR3 protein: CASSGKGARTEAFF

D gene: TRBD1
J gene: TRBJ1-2
clone size: once
V gene: TRBV9
CDR3 DNA: TGTGCCAGCAGCCCTACAGGGGGGACCTATGGCTACACCTTC
CDR3 protein: CASSPTGGTYGYTF

D gene: .
J gene: TRBJ2-3
clone size: .
V gene: TRBV28
CDR3 DNA: TGTGCCAGCAGTTTATGGGCCGGGAGTGCAGATACGCAGTATTTT
CDR3 protein: CASSLWAGSADTQYF

D gene: .
J gene: TRBJ2-7
clone size: .
V gene: TRBV5-1
CDR3 DNA: TGCGCCAGCAGCTTGGAGCGCGAGCAGTACTTC
CDR3 protein: CASSLEREQYF

D gene: .
J gene: TRBJ1-1
clone size: once
V gene: TRBV28
CDR3 DNA: TGTGCCAGCATCGGGATCACTGAAGCTTTCTTT
CDR3 protein: CASIGITEAFF

D gene: TRBD1
J gene: TRBJ1-3
clone size: .
V gene: TRBV19
CDR3 DNA: TGTGCCAGTGGACACCGACAGGGAGGAAACACCATATATTTT
CDR3 protein: CASGHRQGGNTIYF

D gene: TRBD1
J gene: TRBJ2-7
clone size: .
V gene: TRBV30
CDR3 DNA: TGTGCCTGGGACAGGGGAGAGCGAGAGCAGTACTTC
CDR3 protein: CAWDRGEREQYF

D gene: .
J gene: TRBJ2-6
clone size: .
V gene: TRBV4-2
CDR3 DNA: TGTGCCAGCAGCCATGACCCGAATGGATTAGGCTCTGGGGCCAACGTCCTGACTTTC
CDR3 protein: CASSHDPNGLGSGANVLTF

D gene: .
J gene: TRBJ2-2
clone size: .
V gene: TRBV5-1
CDR3 DNA: TGCGCCAGCAGCTTTCAATACGGGGAGCTGTTTTTT
CDR3 protein: CASSFQYGELFF

D gene: .
J gene: TRBJ1-6
clone size: .
V gene: TRBV6-2/TRBV6-3
CDR3 DNA: TGTGCCAGCAGTTCTGGGCGATGGAGCTCCTATAATTCACCCCTCCACTTT
CDR3 protein: CASSSGRWSSYNSPLHF

D gene: TRBD2
J gene: TRBJ2-7
clone size: .
V gene: TRBV28
CDR3 DNA: TGTGCCAGCAGTTTATTTCTCCTTAGCGGGCACTACGAGCAGTACTTC
CDR3 protein: CASSLFLLSGHYEQYF

D gene: TRBD2
J gene: TRBJ2-5
clone size: .
V gene: TRBV7-6
CDR3 DNA: TGTGCCAGCAGCTTAGGATTACTAGCGGGAGGGGAAGAGACCCAGTACTTC
CDR3 protein: CASSLGLLAGGEETQYF

D gene: .
J gene: TRBJ2-2
clone size: once
V gene: TRBV27
CDR3 DNA: TGTGCCAGCAGTCTGTCTCTAGGGGAGCTGTTTTTT
CDR3 protein: CASSLSLGELFF

D gene: .
J gene: TRBJ2-1
clone size: .
V gene: TRBV27
CDR3 DNA: TGTGCCAGCAGTGCGACCCGACAGCCCCTTACCTACAATGAGCAGTTCTTC
CDR3 protein: CASSATRQPLTYNEQFF

D gene: .
J gene: TRBJ2-7
clone size: .
V gene: TRBV21-1
CDR3 DNA: TGTGCCAGCAGCAAATGGGGAGATCTCTTAGGGTGGTGCGGGAGGGTTACGTACGAGCAGTACTTC
CDR3 protein: CASSKWGDLLGWCGRVTYEQYF

D gene: .
J gene: TRBJ2-3
clone size: .
V gene: TRBV24-1
CDR3 DNA: TGTGCCACCAGTGCTAGCACAGATACGCAGTATTTT
CDR3 protein: CATSASTDTQYF

D gene: TRBD1
J gene: TRBJ2-7
clone size: .
V gene: TRBV7-2
CDR3 DNA: TGTGCCAGCAGCCCCCTCGCAGGGGGCAGGAGCGAGCAGTACTTC
CDR3 protein: CASSPLAGGRSEQYF

D gene: .
J gene: TRBJ1-2
clone size: .
V gene: TRBV6-2/TRBV6-3
CDR3 DNA: TGTGCCAGCAGTTACATCGGGGCAGCCACCGCTAACTATGGCTACACCTTC
CDR3 protein: CASSYIGAATANYGYTF

D gene: .
J gene: TRBJ1-1
clone size: .
V gene: TRBV19
CDR3 DNA: TGTGCCACGCGGGACGGCTACACTGAAGCTTTCTTT
CDR3 protein: CATRDGYTEAFF

D gene: TRBD1
J gene: TRBJ1-3
clone size: .
V gene: TRBV4-3
CDR3 DNA: TGCGCCAGCAGCCGGGGCGGGGACAGCCCTTCTGGAAACACCATATATTTT
CDR3 protein: CASSRGGDSPSGNTIYF

D gene: .
J gene: TRBJ1-2
clone size: .
V gene: TRBV19
CDR3 DNA: TGTGCCAGTAGTATCAATCGGGACACAGCTAACTATGGCTACACCTTC
CDR3 protein: CASSINRDTANYGYTF

D gene: .
J gene: TRBJ2-5
clone size: .
V gene: TRBV7-2
CDR3 DNA: TGTGCCAGCAGCTTAAAAACCGGGACGTTGGAGACCCAGTACTTC
CDR3 protein: CASSLKTGTLETQYF

D gene: .
J gene: TRBJ2-7
clone size: .
V gene: TRBV7-6
CDR3 DNA: TGTGCCAGCGCTCCGGGACCATCCAACGTCTACGAGCAGTACTTC
CDR3 protein: CASAPGPSNVYEQYF

D gene: TRBD2
J gene: TRBJ2-1
clone size: .
V gene: TRBV7-8
CDR3 DNA: TGTGCCAGCAGCTTAAGTGGCGGGAGCCTTAGTAATGAGCAGTTCTTC
CDR3 protein: CASSLSGGSLSNEQFF

D gene: .
J gene: TRBJ2-3
clone size: .
V gene: TRBV11-2
CDR3 DNA: TGTGCCAGCAGCTTAGGGCAGTTGAGCACAGATACGCAGTATTTT
CDR3 protein: CASSLGQLSTDTQYF

D gene: .
J gene: TRBJ1-1
clone size: .
V gene: TRBV30
CDR3 DNA: TGTGCCTGGAGTGCATTTAACAGGGCCAGAACGGCTGAAGCTTTCTTT
CDR3 protein: CAWSAFNRARTAEAFF

D gene: TRBD1
J gene: TRBJ1-1
clone size: .
V gene: TRBV5-1
CDR3 DNA: TGCGCCAGCAGCGGTGGGACAGGGTGGAACACTGAAGCTTTCTTT
CDR3 protein: CASSGGTGWNTEAFF

D gene: TRBD2
J gene: TRBJ2-5
clone size: .
V gene: TRBV18
CDR3 DNA: TGTGCCAGCTCACCGGCTCCTAGCGGGTCAGAGACCCAGTACTTC
CDR3 protein: CASSPAPSGSETQYF

D gene: .
J gene: TRBJ1-1
clone size: .
V gene: TRBV25-1
CDR3 DNA: TGTGCCGTCCTTTGGGGCGCTGAAGCTTTCTTT
CDR3 protein: CAVLWGAEAFF

D gene: .
J gene: TRBJ1-2
clone size: .
V gene: TRBV12-3/TRBV12-4
CDR3 DNA: TGTGCCAGCAGGGCTACCCAGGGGGGCTACACCTTC
CDR3 protein: CASRATQGGYTF

D gene: .
J gene: TRBJ1-1
clone size: .
V gene: TRBV18
CDR3 DNA: TGTGCCAGCTCACCCCTATACGAAAGGGACACTGAAGCTTTCTTT
CDR3 protein: CASSPLYERDTEAFF

D gene: TRBD1
J gene: TRBJ1-1
clone size: .
V gene: TRBV5-4
CDR3 DNA: TGTGCCAGCAGCTTCCGACAGGGGACAATTGAAGCTTTCTTT
CDR3 protein: CASSFRQGTIEAFF

D gene: TRBD2
J gene: TRBJ2-1
clone size: .
V gene: TRBV4-3
CDR3 DNA: TGCGCCAGCAGCCGCGAGCCTAGCGGGAGGGCCTACAATGAGCAGTTCTTC
CDR3 protein: CASSREPSGRAYNEQFF

D gene: TRBD1
J gene: TRBJ2-7
clone size: .
V gene: TRBV9
CDR3 DNA: TGTGCCAGCAGCGTACAGGGGGCAGGTAGCGAGCAGTACTTC
CDR3 protein: CASSVQGAGSEQYF

D gene: .
J gene: TRBJ2-7
clone size: .
V gene: TRBV13
CDR3 DNA: TGTGCCAGCAGCTTGGGACAACTGAGCTCCTACGAGCAGTACTTC
CDR3 protein: CASSLGQLSSYEQYF

D gene: .
J gene: TRBJ2-7
clone size: few
V gene: TRBV30
CDR3 DNA: TGTGCCTGGAGTGTAACCTCCTACGAGCAGTACTTC
CDR3 protein: CAWSVTSYEQYF

D gene: TRBD2
J gene: TRBJ2-1
clone size: .
V gene: TRBV29-1
CDR3 DNA: TGCAGCGTTGTCTTTCGGCGGGAGCCCTACGCCTACAATGAGCAGTTCTTC
CDR3 protein: CSVVFRREPYAYNEQFF

D gene: .
J gene: TRBJ1-3
clone size: .
V gene: TRBV30
CDR3 DNA: TGTGCCTGGAGAGGCAAAGGTTTGGCGGCGGGGAACACCATATATTTT
CDR3 protein: CAWRGKGLAAGNTIYF

D gene: .
J gene: TRBJ1-5
clone size: .
V gene: TRBV6-2/TRBV6-3
CDR3 DNA: TGTGCCAGCAGTTACCCCCCACAGGGCAATCAGCCCCAGCATTTT
CDR3 protein: CASSYPPQGNQPQHF

D gene: TRBD2
J gene: TRBJ2-1
clone size: .
V gene: TRBV4-3
CDR3 DNA: TGCGCCAGCAGCCAAATGGGACTAGCGGGAGGATCCTACAATGAGCAGTTCTTC
CDR3 protein: CASSQMGLAGGSYNEQFF

D gene: .
J gene: TRBJ2-3
clone size: .
V gene: TRBV6-2/TRBV6-3
CDR3 DNA: TGTGCCAGCAGTTACTCAAGGGGTAGCACAGATACGCAGTATTTT
CDR3 protein: CASSYSRGSTDTQYF

D gene: .
J gene: TRBJ1-4
clone size: .
V gene: TRBV29-1
CDR3 DNA: TGCAGCGTTGGGTTGGGCAGGGAGAATGAAAAACTGTTTTTT
CDR3 protein: CSVGLGRENEKLFF

D gene: TRBD2
J gene: TRBJ2-2
clone size: .
V gene: TRBV28
CDR3 DNA: TGTGCCAGCAGTTTATCCCTAGCGGGAGGAGTCACCGGGGAGCTGTTTTTT
CDR3 protein: CASSLSLAGGVTGELFF

D gene: TRBD1
J gene: TRBJ2-7
clone size: .
V gene: TRBV4-1
CDR3 DNA: TGCGCCAGCAGCCAGGGACAGGCGGCGACCTACGAGCAGTACTTC
CDR3 protein: CASSQGQAATYEQYF

D gene: .
J gene: TRBJ2-2
clone size: .
V gene: TRBV11-2
CDR3 DNA: TGTGCCAGCAGCTTAAGGTTGGATGGGGTCACCGGGGAGCTGTTTTTT
CDR3 protein: CASSLRLDGVTGELFF

D gene: .
J gene: TRBJ1-2
clone size: once
V gene: TRBV5-1
CDR3 DNA: TGCGCCAGCAGCGAGGGGACGGCTACCCCCTATGGCTACACCTTC
CDR3 protein: CASSEGTATPYGYTF